This section outlines one TCR beta chain sequence together with its context. This specimen belongs to a study of synovial regulatory T cells in juvenile arthritis. Assay used: immunoSEQ multiplex PCR; TCRdb lists only in-frame clones, some missing. The table counts 7,500 to 10,000 clones; nearly 0.95% lies in the top ten. The CDR3 runs to 15 residues. A DNA sequence was not provided. CDR1 and CDR2 from the germline V gene are SEHNR and FQNEAQ (reference sequence). The sequenced material came from Treg cells from blood. Subset defined: remaining (HLA-DR-negative) circulating blood Treg cells. The V and J genes are TRBV7-9 and TRBJ1-2. The TCR was taken from a donor between 2 and 35 years old with juvenile idiopathic arthritis. The CDR3 protein is CASSSPDEGLGGYTF. Together with reference TRBV7-9 and TRBJ1-2, the CDR3 gives the full variable domain: DTGVSQNPRHKITKRGQNVTFRCDPISEHNRLYWYRQTLGQGPEFLTYFQNEAQLEKSRLLSDRFSAERPKGSFSTLEIQRTEQGDSAMYLCASSSPDEGLGGYTFGSGTRLTVV.